These 32 T cell receptor beta chains were sequenced from one sample in a study of PD-L1 blockade in urothelial cancer. Time point noted: pretreatment peripheral blood. Generated by immunoSEQ multiplex PCR, the TCRdb table keeps only in-frame clones and is missing some. The data show tens of thousands of clones, less than 90% seen once. Sequenced here: PBMCs, sampled around atezolizumab (anti-PD-L1) treatment. Receptor source: a man aged 55 to 70 with urothelial cancer.

The chain combines TRBV7-2 with TRBJ1-1; 8 bases match TRBD1. Trimming at V came to 5 bases and at J to 7 bases, leaving 9 bases not matched to a gene. The CDR3 spans 14 residues. CDR1 is SGHTA, CDR2 FQGNSA, per germline. The CDR3 DNA is TGTGCCAGCAGCCAACAGGGGGGGAGTTTTGAAGCTTTCTTT. Translated: CASSQQGGSFEAFF. The variable domain in full, completed from reference TRBV7-2 and TRBJ1-1, reads GAGVSQSPSNKVTEKGKDVELRCDPISGHTALYWYRQSLGQGLEFLIYFQGNSAPDKSGLPSDRFSAERTGGSVSTLTIQRTQQEDSAVYLCASSQQGGSFEAFFGQGTRLTVV.

This chain joins TRBV6-5 and TRBJ1-1; 9 bases match TRBD1. The CDR3 consists of 15 residues. CDR1 is MNHEY, CDR2 SVGAGI, per germline. Germline trimming cut 2 bases from V and 1 base from J; bases unmatched to any gene: 2. In DNA, the CDR3 is TGTGCCAGCAGTTACGGGACAGGGCAGAACACTGAAGCTTTCTTT. Translated: CASSYGTGQNTEAFF.

The gene calls are TRBV6-5 and TRBJ2-1; weak D call: TRBD1 (6 bases). Per the germline V gene, CDR1 is MNHEY and CDR2 is SVGAGI. This CDR3 is 16 amino acids long. V was cut by 0 bases and J by 9 bases, with 18 bases left in between. CDR3 bases: TGTGCCAGCAGTTACTCGAAAGGCAGGGGCCTGGGTGAGCAGTTCTTC. Amino acid sequence: CASSYSKGRGLGEQFF.

The chain has TRBV10-1 and TRBJ2-5, with TRBD2 matching 13 bases. Germline loops: CDR1 WNHNN, CDR2 SYGVQD (reference sequence). The CDR3 consists of 17 residues. The ends lost 4 bases at V and 3 bases at J; junction bases unmatched: 8. CDR3: CASSVSGLAGTKETQYF. CDR3 nucleotide sequence: TGCGCCAGCAGTGTATCGGGACTAGCGGGGACCAAAGAGACCCAGTACTTC.

The chain employs TRBV29-1 and TRBJ2-5; 10 nucleotides align to TRBD2. The junction had 12 bases not matched to a gene; V was cut back by 4 bases and J by 4 bases. In germline, CDR1 is SQVTM, CDR2 ANQGSEA. The CDR3 is made up of 16 amino acids. The CDR3 protein is CSVAVDSGGIRETQYF. The CDR3 DNA reads as TGCAGCGTTGCCGTTGATAGCGGGGGGATCCGAGAGACCCAGTACTTC.

This chain uses TRBV30 with TRBJ1-5; no definite D call. In germline, CDR1 is GTSNPN, CDR2 SVGIG (reference sequence). Between the trimmed V and J ends, which lost 3 bases and 0 bases, there was a span of 3 bases. There are 12 residues in the CDR3. This CDR3 reads CAWSNSNQPQHF. CDR3 DNA sequence: TGTGCCTGGAGCAATAGCAATCAGCCCCAGCATTTT.

CDR3 sequence reads: CASSESRTGLNEKLFF. The CDR3, as DNA: TGTGCCAGTAGTGAGAGCCGGACAGGCCTTAATGAAAAACTGTTTTTT. V gene TRBV19 combines with J gene TRBJ1-4; TRBD1 matches at 7 bases. V dropped 5 bases and J dropped 4; count of bases not matched to a gene: 10. The CDR3 covers 16 residues. The germline V gene has CDR1 LNHDA and CDR2 SQIVND (reference sequence). Together with reference TRBV19 and TRBJ1-4, the CDR3 gives the full variable domain: DGGITQSPKYLFRKEGQNVTLSCEQNLNHDAMYWYRQDPGQGLRLIYYSQIVNDFQKGDIAEGYSVSREKKESFPLTVTSAQKNPTAFYLCASSESRTGLNEKLFFGSGTQLSVL.

J is TRBJ2-5 and V is TRBV9; 9 bases match TRBD1. The CDR3 length is 17 residues. CDR1 is SGDLS and CDR2 is YYNGEE in the germline V gene. After removal of 0 bases from V and 5 bases from J, the junction contained 11 bases not matched to a gene. The CDR3, as DNA: TGTGCCAGCAGCGTAGCTAAGGGGGACAGGGCAGGGGAGACCCAGTACTTC. Translating it yields CASSVAKGDRAGETQYF.

This chain joins TRBV30 and TRBJ2-7; D might be TRBD2 (6 bases). V lost 3 bases, J lost 4 bases, and 10 bases lay in between. The germline CDR1 and CDR2 sequences are GTSNPN and SVGIG (reference sequence). The CDR3 has 12 amino acids. DNA for the CDR3: TGTGCCTGGAGCCGCGGGGCGTACGAGCAGTACTTC. Amino acids: CAWSRGAYEQYF.

The rearrangement uses TRBV7-2 and TRBJ2-2; 8 positions match TRBD2. The CDR3 runs to 15 residues. Germline V lookup: CDR1 SGHTA, CDR2 FQGNSA. V was pared by 1 base and J by 4 bases, with 2 bases of the junction left unmatched. The CDR3 DNA reads TGTGCCAGCAGCTTAGTCCGGGGGGGCACCGGGGAGCTGTTTTTT. This sequence encodes CASSLVRGGTGELFF.

This clone was found a few times. The gene calls are TRBV18 and TRBJ1-4, with 8 bases identical to TRBD1. Germline values: CDR1 KGHSH, CDR2 LQKENI. V lost 5 bases and J lost 6; bases outside the gene matches: 14. The CDR3 totals 17 residues. CDR3 region: CASSSTTHRGVDEKLFF. CDR3 bases: TGTGCCAGCTCATCCACTACGCACAGGGGGGTGGATGAAAAACTGTTTTTT.

The V call is TRBV11-3, the J call TRBJ1-1, with 8 bases lining up with TRBD1. This CDR3 comprises 12 residues. Germline V gene sequence: CDR1 SGHNT, CDR2 YENEEA. The trim removed 5 bases at V and 11 bases at J, leaving 7 bases unmatched. The CDR3 loop is CASSQRQGAAFF. The CDR3 coding sequence is TGTGCCAGCAGCCAGAGGCAGGGGGCCGCTTTCTTT. Based on the CDR3 plus reference TRBV11-3 and TRBJ1-1, the full variable domain is EAGVVQSPRYKIIEKKQPVAFWCNPISGHNTLYWYLQNLGQGPELLIRYENEEAVDDSQLPKDRFSAERLKGVDSTLKIQPAELGDSAVYLCASSQRQGAAFFGQGTRLTVV.

This chain joins TRBV7-6 and TRBJ2-3; maybe TRBD1 (7 bases). The CDR3 is 16 residues long. Looked up from germline, CDR1 is SGHVS and CDR2 is FNYEAQ. The ends were cut back, 3 bases at V and 4 bases at J, with 17 bases in the middle. The CDR3 reads CASSLGPGGSADTQYF. The CDR3 DNA reads as TGTGCCAGCAGCTTGGGTCCAGGGGGGTCGGCAGATACGCAGTATTTT.

This clone was seen more than once but under ten times. The CDR3 protein is CASSLGDRGSSPLHF. CDR3 nucleotide sequence: TGTGCCAGCAGCTTAGGGGACAGGGGGAGTTCACCCCTCCACTTT. This chain connects TRBV7-8 to TRBJ1-6; 11 nucleotides agree with TRBD1. V dropped 1 base and J dropped 9; count of bases not matched to a gene: 2. Germline CDR1 and CDR2: SGHVS and FQNEAQ. CDR3 length: 15 amino acids.

The chain carries TRBV18 and TRBJ2-7; 7 nucleotides line up with TRBD1. This CDR3 contains 14 residues. J lost 4 bases, V lost 3 bases, and 6 bases had no gene match. Per the germline V gene, CDR1 is KGHSH and CDR2 is LQKENI. CDR3 in DNA: TGTGCCAGCTCACCTAGGACAGGTCAATACGAGCAGTACTTC. This translates into CASSPRTGQYEQYF.

V gene TRBV6-5 combines with J gene TRBJ1-2, with a possible D match to TRBD1 (5 bases). Trimming cost V 7 bases and J 13 bases, with 16 bases left between them. The CDR3 has 11 residues. CDR1 is MNHEY, CDR2 SVGAGI, per germline. CDR3 protein: CASILRARSTF. CDR3 DNA: TGTGCCAGCATCCTCAGGGCTCGCTCCACCTTC.

In the case of this clone: Other DNA variants within this sample encode the same CDR3. The CDR3 region has the DNA TGTGCCAGCAGACAGACGAACACCGGGGAGCTGTTTTTT. The encoded protein is CASRQTNTGELFF. The chain recombines TRBV19 with TRBJ2-2; a possible D gene is TRBD1 (5 bases). This CDR3 is 13 amino acids long. Germline V CDR1 and CDR2: LNHDA, SQIVND (reference sequence). Trimming cost V 9 bases and J 0 bases, with 8 bases left between them. Filled out from reference TRBV19 and TRBJ2-2, the complete variable domain reads DGGITQSPKYLFRKEGQNVTLSCEQNLNHDAMYWYRQDPGQGLRLIYYSQIVNDFQKGDIAEGYSVSREKKESFPLTVTSAQKNPTAFYLCASRQTNTGELFFGEGSRLTVL.

This chain links TRBV28 with TRBJ2-7; 7 nucleotides match TRBD2. The CDR3 totals 14 residues. Germline CDR1 reads MDHEN; CDR2 reads SYDVKM. After removal of 7 bases from V and 2 bases from J, the junction contained 8 bases not matched to a gene. The CDR3 DNA reads TGTGCCAGCAACCCCAGGGAGGGAACCTACGAGCAGTACTTC. Amino acids: CASNPREGTYEQYF.

This clone was recorded only once. The V and J genes are TRBV9 and TRBJ2-3; D call uncertain. Deletions cut 6 bases from V and 0 bases from J, with 17 bases between. The germline V gene encodes CDR1 SGDLS and CDR2 YYNGEE. The CDR3 is made up of 16 amino acids. The CDR3 loop reads CASTLHSSASTDTQYF. For the CDR3, the DNA is TGTGCCAGCACCTTACATTCCAGCGCCAGCACAGATACGCAGTATTTT.

The chain recombines TRBV5-1 with TRBJ1-1; D ambiguous. The CDR3 extends over 14 amino acids. Germline V gives CDR1 SGHRS, CDR2 YFSETQ. V lost 0 bases, J lost 3 bases, and 9 bases lay in between. The CDR3 protein is CASSLALSYTEAFF. For the CDR3, the DNA is TGCGCCAGCAGCTTGGCTCTCTCGTACACTGAAGCTTTCTTT.

The chain carries TRBV6-6 and TRBJ1-2, with 9 bases that match TRBD1. Germline assignment: CDR1 MNHNY and CDR2 SVGAGI (reference sequence). The CDR3 is 16 residues long. After removal of 6 bases from V and 3 bases from J, the junction contained 11 bases not matched to a gene. CDR3 sequence: CASRAQQGAIDYGYTF. CDR3 in DNA: TGTGCCAGCAGGGCCCAACAGGGGGCCATCGACTATGGCTACACCTTC.

The V and J genes are TRBV5-6 and TRBJ1-5, with D possibly matching TRBD1 (5 bases). V lost 4 bases and J 3 bases, leaving 11 bases between the germline ends. Looked up from germline, CDR1 is SGHDT and CDR2 is YYEEEE. This CDR3 region has 14 residues. CDR3 region: CASSQGVDNQPQHF. Written as DNA, the CDR3 is TGTGCCAGCAGCCAAGGGGTCGACAATCAGCCCCAGCATTTT.

The chain uses TRBV30 and TRBJ1-2; 7 nucleotides align to TRBD1. Per germline, CDR1 GTSNPN and CDR2 SVGIG (reference sequence). The CDR3 sequence is 12 residues long. Unmatched junction bases numbered 3, after V lost 6 bases and J lost 2 bases. The CDR3 here is CACNRGNYGYTF. The CDR3 coding sequence is TGTGCCTGTAACAGGGGCAACTATGGCTACACCTTC.

The DNA of the CDR3 is TGTGCCAGCATCGCTGGGGGGACCTTTGGCTACACCTTC. Translating gives CASIAGGTFGYTF. The chain is built from TRBV9 and TRBJ1-2; D might be TRBD1 (5 bases). CDR1 is SGDLS, CDR2 YYNGEE, per germline. The V gene lost 6 bases and the J gene lost 7 bases, with 16 bases spanning the gap. The CDR3 has 13 amino acids.

The chain couples TRBV9 to TRBJ2-3; D gene uncertain. This CDR3 is 13 amino acids long. V was clipped by 1 base and J by 5 bases, with 8 bases between them. The V gene's germline CDR1 is SGDLS and CDR2 YYNGEE. CDR3 sequence reads: CASSVTRRDTQYF. The CDR3 DNA reads TGTGCCAGCAGCGTAACGAGGAGAGATACGCAGTATTTT.

The gene calls are TRBV11-2 and TRBJ1-1; 7 bases fit TRBD1. J gave up 0 bases and V 5 bases, and 6 bases lay outside the gene matches. This CDR3 has 15 amino acids. Germline V lookup: CDR1 SGHAT, CDR2 FQNNGV. The CDR3 spells CASSQMTGLNTEAFF. The CDR3 nucleotides are TGTGCCAGCAGCCAAATGACAGGGTTGAACACTGAAGCTTTCTTT.

The rearrangement joins TRBV7-2 to TRBJ2-7; 12 nucleotides agree with TRBD2. V trimming: 4 bases; J trimming: 5 bases; junction bases outside the gene matches: 3. The germline V gene has CDR1 SGHTA and CDR2 FQGNSA. This CDR3 has 14 amino acids. The CDR3 bases are TGTGCCAGCAGCTCTAGCGGGAGGGTGAACGAGCAGTACTTC. Translated, it gives CASSSSGRVNEQYF. The variable domain in full, completed from reference TRBV7-2 and TRBJ2-7, reads GAGVSQSPSNKVTEKGKDVELRCDPISGHTALYWYRQSLGQGLEFLIYFQGNSAPDKSGLPSDRFSAERTGGSVSTLTIQRTQQEDSAVYLCASSSSGRVNEQYFGPGTRLTVT.

Concerning this clone itself: The limits of the CDR3 on the DNA are not certain, so only TCRdb's listed CDR3 is given. V is TRBV30 and J is TRBJ2-7; no DNA check was done on the table's D call, TRBD2. Germline V gene data show CDR1 as GTSNPN and CDR2 as SVGIG (reference sequence). 10 amino acids form the CDR3, both terminal residues included. The CDR3 loop is CAWGAGTRYF.

The chain joins TRBV7-2 to TRBJ2-4; possibly TRBD1 for D (6 bases). The V end was cut by 7 bases, the J end by 1 base, with 20 bases between. CDR3 length: 17 residues. Germline V gene data show CDR1 as SGHTA and CDR2 as FQGNSA. CDR3 bases: TGTGCCAGCACCCTTCAGACAGGTGGTTTGGCCAAAAACATTCAGTACTTC. It yields the protein CASTLQTGGLAKNIQYF.

This chain joins TRBV28 and TRBJ1-3; the D is unclear. Germline CDR1 and CDR2: MDHEN and SYDVKM. V was shortened by 5 bases and J by 4 bases, with 15 bases between the two germline ends. This CDR3 comprises 15 residues. The CDR3 region has the DNA TGTGCCAGCAGTGCGACTCTGGTGAGGGGAAACACCATATATTTT. This codes for CASSATLVRGNTIYF.

The V and J genes are TRBV5-1 and TRBJ1-1; unclear D gene. The CDR3 runs 15 residues. Trimming removed 0 bases from V and 1 base from J, with 10 bases in between. Germline values: CDR1 SGHRS, CDR2 YFSETQ. The CDR3 coding sequence is TGCGCCAGCAGCTTGGAAACAGCGGCGAACACTGAAGCTTTCTTT. This sequence encodes CASSLETAANTEAFF.

This chain uses TRBV28 with TRBJ2-5; D might be TRBD1 (6 bases). V dropped 5 bases and J dropped 5 bases, with 12 bases sitting between them. The CDR3 is 13 amino acids. Per the germline V gene, CDR1 is MDHEN and CDR2 is SYDVKM. The CDR3 spells CASSLTGIETQYF. CDR3 nucleotide sequence: TGTGCCAGCAGTCTAACAGGGATTGAGACCCAGTACTTC.